This passage covers 28 T cell receptor beta chains from one sample sequenced in a study of shared clonotypes between healthy human individuals. TCRdb's table, derived via immunoSEQ multiplex PCR, lists solely in-frame clones and lacks some. The table includes roughly 2.1 million clones, approximately 94% detected once. Only CD45RO-negative cells positively selected for CCR7 counted as naive CD8 cells, so terminally differentiated effector memory CD45RA+ cells were excluded. Sequencing input: naive CD8+ T cells from PBMCs. The receptors derive from a man aged 18 to 30 in good health. Some clones in this sample may be carry-over from other donors' samples.

The chain carries TRBV7-9 and TRBJ2-5, with D perhaps matching TRBD1 (5 bases). Germline lookup yields CDR1 SEHNR and CDR2 FQNEAQ (reference sequence). The CDR3 covers 14 residues. V lost 2 bases and J lost 2, with 9 bases in between. The CDR3 loop is CASSLSGMQETQYF. CDR3 in DNA: TGTGCCAGCAGCTTATCAGGGATGCAAGAGACCCAGTACTTC.

The chain couples TRBV9 to TRBJ1-3; D perhaps matches TRBD1 (6 bases). The germline V gene encodes CDR1 SGDLS and CDR2 YYNGEE. This CDR3 is built from 16 residues. The V end was cut by 3 bases, the J end by 1 base, with 14 bases between. The DNA for the CDR3 is TGTGCCAGCAGCGCGGGGGCAGTTGATTCTGGAAACACCATATATTTT. Its protein product is CASSAGAVDSGNTIYF.

The chain combines TRBV11-2 with TRBJ1-3, with D hard to call. V shed 2 bases and J shed 0 bases, with 8 bases lying between them. In germline, CDR1 is SGHAT, CDR2 FQNNGV. This CDR3 comprises 15 residues. DNA for the CDR3: TGTGCCAGCAGCTTATGGCTGGCCTCTGGAAACACCATATATTTT. Translating gives CASSLWLASGNTIYF.

Concerning this clone itself: This specimen includes other DNA sequences encoding the same CDR3. V and J are TRBV30 and TRBJ1-5, with 7 bases matching TRBD1. Germline V gene sequence: CDR1 GTSNPN, CDR2 SVGIG (reference sequence). This CDR3 has 13 amino acids. J lost 6 bases, V lost 3 bases, and 5 bases had no gene match. The CDR3 is CAWRGGGGQPQHF. The CDR3 DNA sequence: TGTGCCTGGAGGGGAGGGGGCGGTCAGCCCCAGCATTTT.

The chain links TRBV11-2 to TRBJ2-7; 8 bases match TRBD2. Germline CDR1 is SGHAT and CDR2 is FQNNGV. CDR3 length: 16 residues. The trim removed 3 bases at V and 2 bases at J, leaving 9 bases unmatched. The CDR3: CASSFSTGGVPYEQYF. CDR3 DNA: TGTGCCAGCAGCTTCTCAACCGGGGGGGTCCCCTACGAGCAGTACTTC.

A single count supports this clone. This sequence joins TRBV27 and TRBJ1-4; 7 nucleotides agree with TRBD1. From germline, CDR1 is MNHEY and CDR2 SMNVEV (reference sequence). This CDR3 is 15 amino acids long. V gave up 5 bases and J gave up 2 bases; unmatched junction bases: 5. CDR3 amino acids: CASSATGFTNEKLFF. CDR3 coding DNA: TGTGCCAGCAGTGCGACAGGGTTTACTAATGAAAAACTGTTTTTT.

The chain employs TRBV9 and TRBJ1-1; TRBD1 might be the D (5 bases). Trimming pared 3 bases from V and 4 bases from J, leaving 22 bases between. Germline V CDR1 and CDR2: SGDLS, YYNGEE. This CDR3 has 17 amino acids. DNA for the CDR3: TGTGCCAGCAGCGCCCGGGACGACCAATCCGGCGGCACTGAAGCTTTCTTT. Protein product: CASSARDDQSGGTEAFF.

The chain joins TRBV10-3 to TRBJ2-7; perhaps TRBD2 as D (6 bases). The CDR3 contains 18 residues. Trimming left V 0 bases short and J 5 bases short, with 23 bases between. Germline V lookup: CDR1 ENHRY, CDR2 SYGVKD. Here the CDR3 DNA reads TGTGCCATCAGTGAGTCGGTAGCGGATCAAAAAAACCGAGACGAGCAGTACTTC. It codes for CAISESVADQKNRDEQYF.

The CDR3 nucleotides read TGTGCCAGTAGTATGGGGAGGACTACCGCCTACGAGCAGTACTTC. This encodes CASSMGRTTAYEQYF. The genes are TRBV19 and TRBJ2-7; the D gene is possibly TRBD2 (6 bases). This CDR3 has 15 amino acids. Trimming removed 3 bases from V and 2 bases from J, with 14 bases in between. The germline V gene has CDR1 LNHDA and CDR2 SQIVND (reference sequence). The complete variable domain, with remaining parts taken from reference TRBV19 and TRBJ2-7, reads DGGITQSPKYLFRKEGQNVTLSCEQNLNHDAMYWYRQDPGQGLRLIYYSQIVNDFQKGDIAEGYSVSREKKESFPLTVTSAQKNPTAFYLCASSMGRTTAYEQYFGPGTRLTVT.

The J gene is TRBJ1-5, the V gene TRBV5-1; TRBD1 might be the D (6 bases). V was pared by 4 bases and J by 7 bases, with 21 bases between. Germline V gene lookup returns CDR1 SGHRS and CDR2 YFSETQ. The CDR3 contains 16 residues. CDR3 protein: CASSPGSGGSIQPQHF. CDR3 sequence (DNA): TGCGCCAGCAGCCCGGGGTCCGGGGGCTCGATACAGCCCCAGCATTTT. Full variable domain (rest looked up from reference TRBV5-1 and TRBJ1-5): KAGVTQTPRYLIKTRGQQVTLSCSPISGHRSVSWYQQTPGQGLQFLFEYFSETQRNKGNFPGRFSGRQFSNSRSEMNVSTLELGDSALYLCASSPGSGGSIQPQHFGDGTRLSIL.

Here the CDR3 DNA reads TGTGCCAGCAGCCCGGGACTAGCGGACAATGAGCAGTTCTTC. Protein product: CASSPGLADNEQFF. The chain carries TRBV7-6 and TRBJ2-1; the match to TRBD2 covers 11 bases. Per the germline V gene, CDR1 is SGHVS and CDR2 is FNYEAQ. V lost 5 bases to trimming and J lost 5 bases; unmatched junction nucleotides: 2. CDR3 length equals 14 residues. Supplemented by reference TRBV7-6 and TRBJ2-1, the full variable domain reads GAGVSQSPRYKVTKRGQDVALRCDPISGHVSLYWYRQALGQGPEFLTYFNYEAQQDKSGLPNDRFSAERPEGSISTLTIQRTEQRDSAMYRCASSPGLADNEQFFGPGTRLTVL.

This clone was detected only a few times. The rearrangement uses TRBV19 and TRBJ2-7, with D uncertain. The CDR3 extends over 12 amino acids. V lost 3 bases and J lost 3, with 6 bases in between. Germline V CDR1 and CDR2: LNHDA, SQIVND (reference sequence). Here the CDR3 reads CASSMVCYEQYF. For the CDR3, the DNA is TGTGCCAGTAGTATGGTATGCTACGAGCAGTACTTC.

J is TRBJ2-1 and V is TRBV19; weak D call: TRBD1 (5 bases). V was cut by 5 bases and J by 10 bases, with 18 bases left in between. Germline V gives CDR1 LNHDA, CDR2 SQIVND (reference sequence). This CDR3 is built from 14 residues. The CDR3 loop reads CASSSWAKGFEQFF. Here the CDR3 DNA reads TGTGCCAGTAGTTCATGGGCGAAGGGGTTCGAGCAGTTCTTC.

The chain employs TRBV11-2 and TRBJ1-2; tentative D call: TRBD1 (6 bases). CDR1 is SGHAT and CDR2 is FQNNGV in the germline V gene. The ends were cut back, 4 bases at V and 0 bases at J, with 12 bases in the middle. The CDR3 spans 15 residues. The chain's CDR3 is CASSYGGRANYGYTF. The CDR3 nucleotides are TGTGCCAGCAGCTATGGGGGGCGGGCTAACTATGGCTACACCTTC. Full variable domain (outside the CDR3, taken from reference TRBV11-2 and TRBJ1-2): EAGVAQSPRYKIIEKRQSVAFWCNPISGHATLYWYQQILGQGPKLLIQFQNNGVVDDSQLPKDRFSAERLKGVDSTLKIQPAKLEDSAVYLCASSYGGRANYGYTFGSGTRLTVV.

The rearrangement links TRBV6-1 to TRBJ2-5; 7 bases are shared with TRBD2. The trim removed 6 bases at V and 4 bases at J, leaving 5 bases unmatched. CDR1 and CDR2 from the germline V gene are MNHNS and SASEGT. The CDR3 has 13 amino acids. CDR3 sequence: CASRSGRAETQYF. CDR3 nucleotide sequence: TGTGCCAGCAGATCGGGGAGGGCAGAGACCCAGTACTTC.

This chain joins TRBV19 and TRBJ1-1; D remains unclear. Germline assignment: CDR1 LNHDA and CDR2 SQIVND (reference sequence). The CDR3 spans 15 residues. Trimming took off 3 bases at V and 4 bases at J, with 15 bases between the two ends. The CDR3 sequence is CASSMRRQVTTEAFF. CDR3 DNA: TGTGCCAGTAGTATGAGGAGGCAGGTAACCACTGAAGCTTTCTTT.

The CDR3 sequence is CASSLWGSYEQYF. The CDR3 DNA follows: TGCGCCAGCAGCTTGTGGGGCTCCTACGAGCAGTACTTC. The chain uses TRBV5-1 and TRBJ2-7; no definite D call. The CDR3 consists of 13 residues. In germline, CDR1 is SGHRS, CDR2 YFSETQ. V lost 1 base and J lost 0, with 5 bases in between.

This chain joins TRBV5-1 and TRBJ1-1; 7 nucleotides agree with TRBD1. The germline V gene has CDR1 SGHRS and CDR2 YFSETQ. V shed 0 bases, J shed 4 bases, and the junction held 3 bases outside the gene matches. This CDR3 is 14 amino acids long. CDR3 region: CASSLGQGFTEAFF. The DNA for the CDR3 is TGCGCCAGCAGCTTGGGACAGGGATTCACTGAAGCTTTCTTT. Full variable domain (missing parts from reference TRBV5-1 and TRBJ1-1): KAGVTQTPRYLIKTRGQQVTLSCSPISGHRSVSWYQQTPGQGLQFLFEYFSETQRNKGNFPGRFSGRQFSNSRSEMNVSTLELGDSALYLCASSLGQGFTEAFFGQGTRLTVV.

This rearrangement joins TRBV4-1 to TRBJ1-5; 10 positions agree with TRBD1. Germline V lookup: CDR1 MGHRA, CDR2 YSYEKL. The J segment lost 6 bases and the V segment lost 1 base, leaving 3 bases of the junction unmatched. This CDR3 contains 15 residues. The CDR3 nucleotides are TGCGCCAGCAGCCAAGCCGGGACAGGGGTTCAGCCCCAGCATTTT. Protein sequence: CASSQAGTGVQPQHF.

V usage is TRBV13 and J usage is TRBJ2-5; 12 bases fit TRBD1. The CDR3 spans 18 residues. J lost 3 bases, V lost 5 bases, and 13 bases had no gene match. Per germline, CDR1 PRHDT and CDR2 FYEKMQ (reference sequence). The CDR3 protein is CASSPAPGTGGGKETQYF. The CDR3 DNA follows: TGTGCCAGCAGCCCGGCTCCCGGGACAGGGGGCGGGAAAGAGACCCAGTACTTC.

V usage is TRBV28 and J usage is TRBJ1-1; D perhaps matches TRBD1 (5 bases). Germline V gene sequence: CDR1 MDHEN, CDR2 SYDVKM. The CDR3 covers 15 residues. The germline V and J ends were trimmed by 4 bases and 1 base, with 13 bases remaining between them. CDR3 residues: CASSSSTERNTEAFF. The DNA of the CDR3 is TGTGCCAGCAGTTCGTCGACAGAGCGGAACACTGAAGCTTTCTTT.

This chain joins TRBV27 and TRBJ2-1; possibly TRBD2 for D (5 bases). V lost 2 bases, J lost 4 bases, and 9 bases lay in between. CDR1 is MNHEY and CDR2 is SMNVEV in the germline V gene (reference sequence). This CDR3 is built from 14 residues. The CDR3 region has the DNA TGTGCCAGCAGTTTAATTCGGGGATACAATGAGCAGTTCTTC. It specifies CASSLIRGYNEQFF.

This clone has only one observation. V and J are TRBV27 and TRBJ2-1, with 8 bases matching TRBD2. Germline CDR1 MNHEY, CDR2 SMNVEV (reference sequence). V dropped 1 base and J dropped 5; count of bases not matched to a gene: 4. The CDR3 totals 15 residues. CDR3: CASSLYPLADNEQFF. CDR3 coding DNA: TGTGCCAGCAGTTTATATCCACTAGCGGACAATGAGCAGTTCTTC.

The chain couples TRBV29-1 to TRBJ2-7, with 9 nucleotides matching TRBD1. CDR1 is SQVTM and CDR2 is ANQGSEA in the germline V gene. The CDR3 runs to 13 residues. Trimming removed 6 bases from V and 3 bases from J; junction bases left unmatched: 6. The CDR3, as DNA: TGCAGCGTGCCTTGGGACAGGGACTACGAGCAGTACTTC. Protein: CSVPWDRDYEQYF.

The genes are TRBV7-2 and TRBJ1-2, with D unclear. Germline lookup yields CDR1 SGHTA and CDR2 FQGNSA. V gave up 11 bases and J gave up 5 bases, with 18 bases separating them. This CDR3 contains 13 residues. The DNA for the CDR3 is TGTGCCGTCTCTCCCACGGTACTTTATGGCTACACCTTC. Translating gives CAVSPTVLYGYTF.

This chain connects TRBV2 to TRBJ2-4; a weak D match, TRBD2 (5 bases). The length of the CDR3 is 16 residues. Trimming removed 2 bases at V and 2 bases at J, with 13 bases between. Germline V CDR1 and CDR2: SNHLY, FYNNEI. The DNA for the CDR3 is TGTGCCAGCAGTGAAAGGTTTACGGGGACCAAAAACATTCAGTACTTC. It encodes CASSERFTGTKNIQYF.

The J gene is TRBJ2-7, the V gene TRBV4-3, with TRBD1 as a possible D gene (6 bases). The CDR3 totals 17 residues. V was clipped by 1 base and J by 4 bases, with 20 bases between them. Per germline, CDR1 LGHNA and CDR2 YSLEER. The CDR3 spells CASSQVWLSRGQYEQYF. The CDR3 DNA sequence: TGCGCCAGCAGCCAAGTTTGGCTGAGCAGGGGTCAATACGAGCAGTACTTC.

This chain links TRBV29-1 with TRBJ2-7; 9 nucleotides line up with TRBD1. The CDR3 extends over 13 amino acids. V shed 7 bases and J 6 bases; nucleotides not matched to a gene: 10. Germline CDR1 is SQVTM and CDR2 is ANQGSEA. Here the CDR3 reads CSAVGQGVAEQYF. CDR3 DNA sequence: TGCAGCGCCGTGGGACAGGGAGTGGCCGAGCAGTACTTC.